Given below is one TCR beta chain in context. This study enrolled people aged roughly 18 to 100 from 24 US geographic areas. Study processing details: Amplification of reference gene primers provided the estimated nucleated cell counts. The method was immunoSEQ multiplex PCR; TCRdb's version includes in-frame clones alone and lacks a portion of them. That table is the source of V, J and clone size, and D and trimming were worked out from the DNA. The table shows about 310,000 clones, with around 90% occurring only once. The germline V gene encodes CDR1 SGHKS and CDR2 YYEKEE (reference sequence). J was trimmed by 3 bases and V by 3 bases; bases with no gene match: 8. The length of the CDR3 is 18 residues. This entry is derived from a study of blood T cell repertoires in COVID-19. Looking at the study overall: Samples of COVID-19 (acute and convalescent) were obtained from the United States, Italy and Spain.

The rearrangement links TRBV5-5 to TRBJ2-3, with 15 bases identical to TRBD2. The material sequenced was PBMCs or T cells enriched from blood (not recorded which). The clonotype originates from a man aged 60-69 years who had recovered from COVID-19. As DNA, the CDR3 is TGTGCCAGCAGCTCTCAGCCGGGACTAGCGGGAGGTACAGATACGCAGTATTTT. Translating gives CASSSQPGLAGGTDTQYF.